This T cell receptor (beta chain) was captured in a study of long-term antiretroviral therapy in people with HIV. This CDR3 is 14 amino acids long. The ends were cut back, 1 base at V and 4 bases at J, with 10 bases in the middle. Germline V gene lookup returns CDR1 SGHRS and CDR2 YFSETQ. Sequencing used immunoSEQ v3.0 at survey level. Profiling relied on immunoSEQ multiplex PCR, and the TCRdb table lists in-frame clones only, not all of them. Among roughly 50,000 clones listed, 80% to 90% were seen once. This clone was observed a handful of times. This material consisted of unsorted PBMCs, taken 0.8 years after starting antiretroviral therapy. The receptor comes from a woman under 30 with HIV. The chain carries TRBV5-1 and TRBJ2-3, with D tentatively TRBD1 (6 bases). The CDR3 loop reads CASSLTGPPDTQYF. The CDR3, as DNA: TGCGCCAGCAGCTTGACAGGGCCCCCAGATACGCAGTATTTT.